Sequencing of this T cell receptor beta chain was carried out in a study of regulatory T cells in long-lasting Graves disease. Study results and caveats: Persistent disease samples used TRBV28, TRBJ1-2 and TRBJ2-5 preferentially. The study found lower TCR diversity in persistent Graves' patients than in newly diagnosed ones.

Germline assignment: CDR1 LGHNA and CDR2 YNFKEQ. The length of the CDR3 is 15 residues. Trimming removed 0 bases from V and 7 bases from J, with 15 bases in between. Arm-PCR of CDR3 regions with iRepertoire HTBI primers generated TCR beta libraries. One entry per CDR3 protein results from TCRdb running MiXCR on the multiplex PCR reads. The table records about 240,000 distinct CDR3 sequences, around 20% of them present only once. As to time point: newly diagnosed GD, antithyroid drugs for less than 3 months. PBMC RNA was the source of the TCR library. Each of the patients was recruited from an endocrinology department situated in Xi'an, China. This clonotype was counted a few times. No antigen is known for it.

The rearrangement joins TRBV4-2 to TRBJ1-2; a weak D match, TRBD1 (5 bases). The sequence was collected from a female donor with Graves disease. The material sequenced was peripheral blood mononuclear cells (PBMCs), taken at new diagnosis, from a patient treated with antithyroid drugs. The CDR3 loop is CASSQESATARGYTF. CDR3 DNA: TGTGCCAGCAGCCAAGAATCCGCGACAGCCCGTGGCTACACCTTC.